Each of the 21 T cell receptor beta chains below was sequenced from the same sample in a study of T-cell memory formation after mild COVID-19. TCRdb used MiXCR to reprocess the 5' RACE reads, holding one entry per CDR3 protein. The data hold roughly 200,000 distinct CDR3 sequences, with 15% to 20% observed a single time. Sequencing was done on a sample of PBMCs or a T cell subset sorted from them (not recorded which). Source of these receptors: an adult woman who had mild COVID-19 (a few samples of this study predate the infection). Cell type and time point are not known.

This clonotype has at least ten counts. This sequence joins TRBV29-1 and TRBJ2-3, with 8 nucleotides matching TRBD2. Germline assignment: CDR1 SQVTM and CDR2 ANQGSEA. The CDR3 covers 13 residues. V lost 5 bases and J lost 1; bases outside the gene matches: 2. CDR3 coding DNA: TGCAGCGTTCGGCGGGGGGGCACAGATACGCAGTATTTT. Translated: CSVRRGGTDTQYF.

V is TRBV12-3 or TRBV12-4 and J is TRBJ1-2; D possibly corresponds to TRBD1 (5 bases). The CDR3 length is 14 residues. V was clipped by 6 bases and J by 0 bases, with 11 bases between them. In nucleotides, the CDR3 is TGTGCCAGCAGGGTGACAGCCGCTAACTATGGCTACACCTTC. It encodes CASRVTAANYGYTF.

The table lists this clonotype with a few counts. V usage is TRBV19 and J usage is TRBJ2-7; D unclear. V gave up 3 bases and J gave up 2 bases, with 14 bases separating them. This CDR3 has 15 residues. Germline loops: CDR1 LNHDA, CDR2 SQIVND (reference sequence). The CDR3 sequence is CASSMEQATTYEQYF. The CDR3 DNA reads TGTGCCAGTAGTATGGAGCAGGCAACCACCTACGAGCAGTACTTC. Full variable domain (remainder filled in from reference TRBV19 and TRBJ2-7): DGGITQSPKYLFRKEGQNVTLSCEQNLNHDAMYWYRQDPGQGLRLIYYSQIVNDFQKGDIAEGYSVSREKKESFPLTVTSAQKNPTAFYLCASSMEQATTYEQYFGPGTRLTVT.

The rearrangement joins TRBV5-1 to TRBJ2-1, with 7 bases that match TRBD1. J was trimmed by 1 base and V by 3 bases; bases with no gene match: 4. The CDR3 covers 15 residues. Germline V gene sequence: CDR1 SGHRS, CDR2 YFSETQ. CDR3: CASSWTGGSYNEQFF. The CDR3 bases are TGCGCCAGCAGCTGGACAGGCGGGTCCTACAATGAGCAGTTCTTC.

Only a few counts were recorded for this clonotype. The gene calls are TRBV20-1 and TRBJ1-1; D remains ambiguous. Trimming took off 6 bases at V and 5 bases at J, with 16 bases between the two ends. The CDR3 runs to 13 residues. The V gene's germline CDR1 is DFQATT and CDR2 SNEGSKA (reference sequence). The CDR3 is CSAPDGSGTEAFF. The CDR3 DNA follows: TGCAGTGCCCCGGACGGTTCGGGGACTGAAGCTTTCTTT.

This rearrangement joins TRBV4-1 to TRBJ1-4; a possible D gene is TRBD1 (5 bases). From germline, CDR1 is MGHRA and CDR2 YSYEKL. Trimming pared 4 bases from V and 5 bases from J, leaving 14 bases between. The CDR3 spans 15 residues. CDR3 in amino acids: CASSLPGRTNEKLFF. As DNA, the CDR3 is TGCGCCAGCAGCCTCCCGGGACGGACGAATGAAAAACTGTTTTTT.

The chain employs TRBV7-2 and TRBJ2-3; a weak D match, TRBD2 (6 bases). There are 17 residues in the CDR3. V was shortened by 1 base and J by 0 bases, with 14 bases between the two germline ends. CDR1 is SGHTA and CDR2 is FQGNSA in the germline V gene. DNA for the CDR3: TGTGCCAGCAGCTTAGGTCCGGCCGGGACTAGCACAGATACGCAGTATTTT. The encoded protein is CASSLGPAGTSTDTQYF.

This clonotype showed up many times. The gene calls are TRBV4-3 and TRBJ2-3; either TRBD1 or TRBD2 may fit D (6 bases each). The CDR3 has 15 amino acids. Germline loops: CDR1 LGHNA, CDR2 YSLEER. V was clipped by 4 bases and J by 2 bases, with 13 bases between them. DNA of the CDR3: TGCGCCAGCAGCCGATCTTGGGGGGCCACAGATACGCAGTATTTT. Its protein product is CASSRSWGATDTQYF.

The chain combines TRBV6-1 with TRBJ1-1; tentatively, D is TRBD1 (6 bases). V lost 6 bases and J lost 4, with 18 bases in between. The CDR3 covers 15 residues. CDR1 is MNHNS and CDR2 is SASEGT in the germline V gene. The CDR3 coding sequence is TGTGCCAGCAGGACCAAACAGGGTTTTAGCACTGAAGCTTTCTTT. Its translation is CASRTKQGFSTEAFF.

This clonotype was seen only a few times. The chain is built from TRBV29-1 and TRBJ2-5; D unclear. The CDR3 length is 12 residues. Germline V gives CDR1 SQVTM, CDR2 ANQGSEA. Trimming shortened V by 7 bases and J by 4 bases, and 13 bases separated the two germline ends. CDR3 coding DNA: TGCAGCGCCGAACTTTACTCAGAGACCCAGTACTTC. Protein: CSAELYSETQYF.

This sequence joins TRBV12-3 or TRBV12-4 and TRBJ2-6; 10 bases are shared with TRBD1. V shed 8 bases and J 0 bases; nucleotides not matched to a gene: 4. The CDR3 contains 16 residues. The CDR3 bases are TGTGCCAGCGGAGGACAGGGGGGCTCTGGGGCCAACGTCCTGACTTTC. It specifies CASGGQGGSGANVLTF.

This clonotype was recorded a few times. The rearrangement joins TRBV11-2 to TRBJ1-2, with TRBD1 as a possible D gene (5 bases). This CDR3 has 15 amino acids. The germline CDR1 and CDR2 sequences are SGHAT and FQNNGV. V dropped 6 bases and J dropped 2 bases, with 16 bases sitting between them. For the CDR3, the DNA is TGTGCCAGCAGTAGAGACGGGGGGTCGAACTATGGCTACACCTTC. Translation: CASSRDGGSNYGYTF. Full variable domain (remainder filled in from reference TRBV11-2 and TRBJ1-2): EAGVAQSPRYKIIEKRQSVAFWCNPISGHATLYWYQQILGQGPKLLIQFQNNGVVDDSQLPKDRFSAERLKGVDSTLKIQPAKLEDSAVYLCASSRDGGSNYGYTFGSGTRLTVV.

This clonotype came up a few times. CDR3: CASSPGTGATEAFF. The CDR3 region has the DNA TGCGCCAGCAGCCCCGGGACAGGCGCCACTGAAGCTTTCTTT. V gene TRBV5-1 combines with J gene TRBJ1-1; 8 bases align to TRBD1. The germline V gene has CDR1 SGHRS and CDR2 YFSETQ. V gave up 4 bases and J gave up 4 bases; unmatched junction bases: 6. The CDR3 has 14 amino acids.

The CDR3 DNA reads TGTGCCTGGAGAGACAGGGGCTCTAACTATGGCTACACCTTC. Protein product: CAWRDRGSNYGYTF. The chain couples TRBV30 to TRBJ1-2, with 8 bases fitting TRBD1. The germline gives CDR1 GTSNPN, CDR2 SVGIG (reference sequence). The CDR3 is 14 amino acids. V lost 3 bases and J lost 0; bases outside the gene matches: 3. Variable domain in full (rest from reference TRBV30 and TRBJ1-2): SQTIHQWPATLVQPVGSPLSLECTVEGTSNPNLYWYRQAAGRGLQLLFYSVGIGQISSEVPQNLSASRPQDRQFILSSKKLLLSDSGFYLCAWRDRGSNYGYTFGSGTRLTVV.

This clonotype was detected ten times or more. The chain employs TRBV4-1 and TRBJ2-7; possibly TRBD2 for D (6 bases). This CDR3 region has 18 residues. The germline V gene has CDR1 MGHRA and CDR2 YSYEKL. The V end lost 1 base, the J end lost 4 bases, and 23 bases lay between the germline ends. In nucleotides, the CDR3 is TGCGCCAGCAGCCAAGGTCCCCCGATAGCGGACCGTGGGTACGAGCAGTACTTC. Encoded protein: CASSQGPPIADRGYEQYF.

This clonotype has a handful of counts. The chain joins TRBV5-1 to TRBJ2-1, with TRBD1 identical over 7 bases. Germline lookup yields CDR1 SGHRS and CDR2 YFSETQ. The CDR3 contains 15 residues. V shed 0 bases and J 2 bases; nucleotides not matched to a gene: 2. Written as DNA, the CDR3 is TGCGCCAGCAGCTTGGTTCAGGGGGCCTACAATGAGCAGTTCTTC. Translated, it gives CASSLVQGAYNEQFF. Based on the CDR3 plus reference TRBV5-1 and TRBJ2-1, the full variable domain is KAGVTQTPRYLIKTRGQQVTLSCSPISGHRSVSWYQQTPGQGLQFLFEYFSETQRNKGNFPGRFSGRQFSNSRSEMNVSTLELGDSALYLCASSLVQGAYNEQFFGPGTRLTVL.

The chain joins TRBV2 to TRBJ1-6, with TRBD1 as a possible D gene (5 bases). This CDR3 spans 16 amino acids. Deletions cut 6 bases from V and 0 bases from J, with 12 bases between. The germline gives CDR1 SNHLY, CDR2 FYNNEI. CDR3 in amino acids: CASRDRVGSYNSPLHF. CDR3 bases: TGTGCCAGCAGAGACAGAGTGGGCTCCTATAATTCACCCCTCCACTTT.

The CDR3 spells CASSQRGRLNSPLHF. CDR3 sequence (DNA): TGTGCCAGCAGCCAGAGAGGCAGGTTAAATTCACCCCTCCACTTT. V and J are TRBV3-1 and TRBJ1-6; D call uncertain. CDR1 LGHDT and CDR2 YNNKEL come from the germline V gene (reference sequence). CDR3 length equals 15 residues. Trimming shortened V by 3 bases and J by 7 bases, and 13 bases separated the two germline ends.

This clonotype was detected a few times. The CDR3 here is CSASTGMNTEAFF. The CDR3 DNA is TGCAGCGCGTCGACAGGGATGAACACTGAAGCTTTCTTT. V usage is TRBV29-1 and J usage is TRBJ1-1; 7 bases are shared with TRBD1. J lost 0 bases, V lost 7 bases, and 5 bases had no gene match. Germline V CDR1 and CDR2: SQVTM, ANQGSEA. The CDR3 is 13 amino acids.

The rearrangement uses TRBV9 and TRBJ1-1, with D maybe TRBD1 (6 bases). The CDR3 has 16 amino acids. V was shortened by 0 bases and J by 4 bases, with 16 bases between the two germline ends. Germline CDR1 is SGDLS and CDR2 is YYNGEE. The CDR3 sequence: CASSVGHTGRGTEAFF. CDR3 coding DNA: TGTGCCAGCAGCGTAGGACATACAGGGAGGGGCACTGAAGCTTTCTTT.

This clonotype showed up just a few times. The rearrangement links TRBV6-2 or TRBV6-3 to TRBJ1-1; D gene unclear. This CDR3 has 11 amino acids. CDR1 and CDR2 from the germline V gene are MNHEY and SVGEGT. V gave up 3 bases and J gave up 12 bases, with 11 bases separating them. This CDR3 is CASSYLGKTFF. In DNA, the CDR3 is TGTGCCAGCAGTTATTTGGGGAAAACTTTCTTT.